This TCR beta chain originates from a study of blood T cell repertoires in COVID-19. This CDR3 has 15 amino acids. The germline CDR1 and CDR2 sequences are MNHEY and SVGAGI. The V and J ends lost 7 bases and 5 bases respectively, with 18 bases between them. Profiling relied on immunoSEQ multiplex PCR, and the TCRdb table lists in-frame clones only, not all of them. This table holds 120,000 or so clones, approximately 74% found once. This receptor was identified in a man aged 55 to 70 with acute or convalescent COVID-19. Sequenced: peripheral blood. V gene TRBV6-5 combines with J gene TRBJ1-5, with TRBD1 as a possible D gene (6 bases). The CDR3 bases are TGTGCCAGCAAATTACATGCAGGGGATCATCAGCCCCAGCATTTT. Translating gives CASKLHAGDHQPQHF.